This is a list of T cell receptor beta chains from one sample in a study of T cells in Graves' hyperthyroidism and ophthalmopathy. TCRdb re-analysed the multiplex PCR reads in MiXCR, keeping a single row per CDR3 protein. The sample lists about 330,000 distinct CDR3 sequences; approximately 15% were seen once. The sample consisted of blood. These receptor sequences come from a middle-aged woman with Graves' ophthalmopathy. Both conserved end residues are part of each CDR3. A D gene is named only where the DNA matches it firmly. Where a row states a size, it is once, few, many or the class of an expanded clone; other rows omit it.

clone_size: many
d_call: TRBD2
cdr3_length: 15
v_call: TRBV19
j_call: TRBJ2-7
cdr3_nt: TGTGCCAGTAGTTTCGCCTTGCGGGAGTTCCACGAGCAGTACTTC
cdr3_aa: CASSFALREFHEQYF

clone_size: many
d_call: TRBD2
cdr3_length: 16
v_call: TRBV6-1
j_call: TRBJ2-7
cdr3_nt: TGTGCCAGCAGTCCAGCCGTTAGCGGGAGTCTCTACGAGCAGTACTTC
cdr3_aa: CASSPAVSGSLYEQYF

clone_size: -
d_call: -
cdr3_length: 17
v_call: TRBV29-1
j_call: TRBJ2-7
cdr3_nt: TGCAGCGTTGAGGCTTATGGTGGTGGGGGTATCTCCTACGAGCAGTACTTC
cdr3_aa: CSVEAYGGGGISYEQYF

clone_size: -
d_call: -
cdr3_length: 16
v_call: TRBV7-6
j_call: TRBJ2-1
cdr3_nt: TGTGCCAGCAGCTTACTACTAGCACCGGGGCGGAATGAGCAGTTCTTC
cdr3_aa: CASSLLLAPGRNEQFF

clone_size: many
d_call: -
cdr3_length: 15
v_call: TRBV12-3/TRBV12-4
j_call: TRBJ1-5
cdr3_nt: TGTGCCAGCAGCAAGACAGAGGCCTTCAATCAGCCCCAGCATTTT
cdr3_aa: CASSKTEAFNQPQHF

clone_size: many
d_call: -
cdr3_length: 13
v_call: TRBV6-1
j_call: TRBJ2-5
cdr3_nt: TGTGCCAGCAGAGTGTGGGGGGACGAGACCCAGTACTTC
cdr3_aa: CASRVWGDETQYF

clone_size: -
d_call: -
cdr3_length: 18
v_call: TRBV3-1
j_call: TRBJ2-6
cdr3_nt: TGTGCCAGCAGCCAGTGGACTCGCCAAAGCTCTGGGGCCAACGTCCTGACTTTC
cdr3_aa: CASSQWTRQSSGANVLTF

clone_size: many
d_call: -
cdr3_length: 14
v_call: TRBV6-1
j_call: TRBJ1-5
cdr3_nt: TGTGCCAGCAGTGAAGGGGACCTCCGTGGGCCCCAGCATTTT
cdr3_aa: CASSEGDLRGPQHF

clone_size: -
d_call: -
cdr3_length: 14
v_call: TRBV4-1
j_call: TRBJ2-3
cdr3_nt: TGCGCCAGCAGCCAAATTAGACTCACAGATACGCGGTATTTT
cdr3_aa: CASSQIRLTDTRYF

clone_size: few
d_call: -
cdr3_length: 14
v_call: TRBV3-1
j_call: TRBJ2-2
cdr3_nt: TGTGCCAGCAGCCTTCGGCCGGACACCGGGGAGCTGTTTTTT
cdr3_aa: CASSLRPDTGELFF

clone_size: many
d_call: -
cdr3_length: 13
v_call: TRBV6-6
j_call: TRBJ1-5
cdr3_nt: TGTGCCAGCAGTTACACCATTGGTCAGCCCCAGCATTTT
cdr3_aa: CASSYTIGQPQHF

clone_size: many
d_call: -
cdr3_length: 16
v_call: TRBV9
j_call: TRBJ2-1
cdr3_nt: TGTGCCAGCAGCGCAGCCGGGACCCCAAGCTACAATGAGCAGTTCTTC
cdr3_aa: CASSAAGTPSYNEQFF

clone_size: few
d_call: -
cdr3_length: 19
v_call: TRBV24-1
j_call: TRBJ2-3
cdr3_nt: TGTGCCACCAGTGACCCGACGGGGAAACAGGGTGAGGGACCAGATACGCAGTATTTT
cdr3_aa: CATSDPTGKQGEGPDTQYF

clone_size: -
d_call: TRBD1
cdr3_length: 12
v_call: TRBV29-1
j_call: TRBJ1-1
cdr3_nt: TGCAGCGCCCAGGGGGGTCACACTGAAGCTTTCTTT
cdr3_aa: CSAQGGHTEAFF

clone_size: -
d_call: -
cdr3_length: 11
v_call: TRBV19
j_call: TRBJ2-5
cdr3_nt: TGTGCCAGTAGTCGTGGGGAGAACCAGTACTTC
cdr3_aa: CASSRGENQYF

clone_size: medium-sized
d_call: TRBD1
cdr3_length: 13
v_call: TRBV29-1
j_call: TRBJ1-1
cdr3_nt: TGCAGCGTTGATGGACAGGGCGACACTGAAGCTTTCTTT
cdr3_aa: CSVDGQGDTEAFF

clone_size: few
d_call: -
cdr3_length: 16
v_call: TRBV19
j_call: TRBJ1-1
cdr3_nt: TGTGCCAGTAGACCCTTCAACAGGGACCACCGGACCAGAGCTTTCTTT
cdr3_aa: CASRPFNRDHRTRAFF

clone_size: many
d_call: -
cdr3_length: 12
v_call: TRBV20-1
j_call: TRBJ1-1
cdr3_nt: TGCAGTGCTACAGGGGTGAACACTGAAGCTTTCTTT
cdr3_aa: CSATGVNTEAFF

clone_size: many
d_call: TRBD1
cdr3_length: 16
v_call: TRBV7-2
j_call: TRBJ2-1
cdr3_nt: TGTGCCAGCAGTTACATTAATTCAGGGGGATACAATGAGCAGTTCTTC
cdr3_aa: CASSYINSGGYNEQFF

clone_size: many
d_call: -
cdr3_length: 13
v_call: TRBV2
j_call: TRBJ1-1
cdr3_nt: TGTGCCAGCAGCGACCTAATCAACACTGAAGCTTTCTTT
cdr3_aa: CASSDLINTEAFF

clone_size: many
d_call: TRBD1
cdr3_length: 14
v_call: TRBV19
j_call: TRBJ1-2
cdr3_nt: TGTGCCAGTAGTATTGTACAGGGGGACTATGGCTACACCTTC
cdr3_aa: CASSIVQGDYGYTF

clone_size: many
d_call: -
cdr3_length: 12
v_call: TRBV2
j_call: TRBJ2-7
cdr3_nt: TGTGCCAGCAGTTACTATGGGAAGGAGCAGTACTTC
cdr3_aa: CASSYYGKEQYF

clone_size: many
d_call: TRBD1
cdr3_length: 15
v_call: TRBV6-6
j_call: TRBJ1-1
cdr3_nt: TGTGCCAGCAGTTACAGTCAGGGGGCGGACACTGAAGCTTTCTTT
cdr3_aa: CASSYSQGADTEAFF

clone_size: -
d_call: -
cdr3_length: 14
v_call: TRBV20-1
j_call: TRBJ2-2
cdr3_nt: TGCAGTGCTAGAGCGGGAGCGACCACCGGGGAGCTGTTTTTT
cdr3_aa: CSARAGATTGELFF

clone_size: many
d_call: TRBD1
cdr3_length: 15
v_call: TRBV7-9
j_call: TRBJ2-3
cdr3_nt: TGTGCCAGCAGCTTACGGACAGGGTTAGCAGATACGCAGTATTTT
cdr3_aa: CASSLRTGLADTQYF

clone_size: many
d_call: -
cdr3_length: 14
v_call: TRBV5-5
j_call: TRBJ2-5
cdr3_nt: TGTGCCAGCAGCTTGATTACCGGACAAGAGACCCAGTACTTC
cdr3_aa: CASSLITGQETQYF

clone_size: many
d_call: -
cdr3_length: 12
v_call: TRBV2
j_call: TRBJ1-1
cdr3_nt: TGTGCCAGCAGTGAAGGCAGCGGCGAAGCTTTCTTT
cdr3_aa: CASSEGSGEAFF

clone_size: -
d_call: TRBD2
cdr3_length: 19
v_call: TRBV27
j_call: TRBJ2-7
cdr3_nt: TGTGCCAGCAGTTCTACCCTAGCGGGAGGGCCGAGAGTTCTGGGGGAGCAGTACTTC
cdr3_aa: CASSSTLAGGPRVLGEQYF

clone_size: -
d_call: TRBD1
cdr3_length: 16
v_call: TRBV27
j_call: TRBJ1-2
cdr3_nt: TGTGCCAGCAGTCACCAACCGGACAGGCCGAACTATGGCTACACCTTC
cdr3_aa: CASSHQPDRPNYGYTF

clone_size: few
d_call: -
cdr3_length: 17
v_call: TRBV10-2
j_call: TRBJ2-3
cdr3_nt: TGCGCCAGCAGTGAGTGGGTAGAGACTCCTAGCACAGATACGCAGTATTTT
cdr3_aa: CASSEWVETPSTDTQYF

clone_size: few
d_call: -
cdr3_length: 14
v_call: TRBV5-6
j_call: TRBJ1-2
cdr3_nt: TGTGCCAGCAGCTCGATTGGGGGGGGCTATGGCTACACCTTC
cdr3_aa: CASSSIGGGYGYTF

clone_size: -
d_call: TRBD1
cdr3_length: 15
v_call: TRBV6-2/TRBV6-3
j_call: TRBJ2-7
cdr3_nt: TGTGCCAGCGCCCAAACAGGGGGCGATTCCTACGAGCAGTACTTC
cdr3_aa: CASAQTGGDSYEQYF

clone_size: once
d_call: -
cdr3_length: 13
v_call: TRBV12-3/TRBV12-4
j_call: TRBJ2-1
cdr3_nt: TGTGCCAGCACCAGGAGGTCCTACAATGAGCAGTTCTTC
cdr3_aa: CASTRRSYNEQFF

clone_size: few
d_call: -
cdr3_length: 13
v_call: TRBV6-1
j_call: TRBJ1-1
cdr3_nt: TGTGCCACCGCGGGGGGGACGATAGGTGAAGCTTTCTTT
cdr3_aa: CATAGGTIGEAFF

clone_size: -
d_call: TRBD1
cdr3_length: 16
v_call: TRBV3-1
j_call: TRBJ1-6
cdr3_nt: TGTGCCAGCAGCCATATTATACGGACAGGGCCTTCACCCCTCCACTTT
cdr3_aa: CASSHIIRTGPSPLHF

clone_size: -
d_call: TRBD2
cdr3_length: 14
v_call: TRBV6-2/TRBV6-3
j_call: TRBJ2-1
cdr3_nt: TGTGCCAACAGTTATACTAGCGGATCCAATGAGCAGTTCTTC
cdr3_aa: CANSYTSGSNEQFF